This passage covers 11 T cell receptor beta chains from one sample sequenced in a study of T cells in Graves' hyperthyroidism and ophthalmopathy. RNA transcripts gave rise to amplified TCR beta CDR3 regions. The HTBI primer set was used in a first-round RT-PCR of the TCR CDR3. TCRdb re-derived calls from the multiplex PCR reads in MiXCR, one entry per CDR3 protein. The data show roughly 420,000 distinct CDR3 sequences, roughly 13% seen once. The sequenced sample was blood. The receptors originated from a woman in her late teens or twenties with Graves' hyperthyroidism.

This clonotype appeared many times. The genes are TRBV7-3 and TRBJ2-3, with 8 bases matching TRBD1. The CDR3 covers 16 residues. Germline loops: CDR1 SGHTA, CDR2 FQGTGA. V lost 4 bases, J lost 1 base, and 7 bases stayed unmatched. The CDR3 here is CASSSQGTGRTDTQYF. In DNA, the CDR3 is TGTGCCAGCAGCTCACAGGGGACAGGACGCACAGATACGCAGTATTTT. The variable domain in full, with the rest retrieved from reference TRBV7-3 and TRBJ2-3, is GAGVSQTPSNKVTEKGKYVELRCDPISGHTALYWYRQSLGQGPEFLIYFQGTGAADDSGLPNDRFFAVRPEGSVSTLKIQRTERGDSAVYLCASSSQGTGRTDTQYFGPGTRLTVL.

This clonotype turned up a few times. This chain connects TRBV27 to TRBJ2-7, with 10 bases lining up with TRBD2. Germline trimming cut 6 bases from V and 6 bases from J; bases unmatched to any gene: 14. The length of the CDR3 is 16 residues. Germline V gene lookup returns CDR1 MNHEY and CDR2 SMNVEV (reference sequence). The chain's CDR3 is CASSSSPLAGVGEQYF. DNA of the CDR3: TGTGCCAGCAGCTCGTCCCCCCTAGCGGGAGTAGGCGAGCAGTACTTC.

At least ten counts were recorded for this clonotype. This rearrangement joins TRBV3-1 to TRBJ2-7, with 8 bases lining up with TRBD1. J lost 2 bases, V lost 1 base, and 7 bases had no gene match. The CDR3 contains 16 residues. CDR1 is LGHDT and CDR2 is YNNKEL in the germline V gene (reference sequence). CDR3 sequence reads: CASSQVRQGTTYEQYF. The DNA of the CDR3 is TGTGCCAGCAGCCAAGTACGACAGGGGACAACCTACGAGCAGTACTTC.

This chain joins TRBV4-3 and TRBJ2-2; D is unresolved. Germline CDR1 and CDR2: LGHNA and YSLEER. V was clipped by 4 bases and J by 2 bases, with 14 bases between them. The CDR3 runs 16 residues. CDR3 protein: CASSPKTSLNTGELFF. CDR3 nucleotide sequence: TGCGCCAGCAGCCCCAAGACGAGTTTAAACACCGGGGAGCTGTTTTTT.

This clonotype has a handful of counts. The chain carries TRBV6-2 or TRBV6-3 and TRBJ1-2, with 8 bases that match TRBD1. The V and J ends lost 5 bases and 0 bases, in that order; junction bases with no gene match: 14. The CDR3 runs to 18 residues. Germline CDR1 MNHEY, CDR2 SVGEGT. The CDR3 coding sequence is TGTGCCAGCAGTATTTCGAACAGGGGGGTATCGGCTAACTATGGCTACACCTTC. Protein product: CASSISNRGVSANYGYTF.

This clonotype has a handful of counts. The rearrangement links TRBV7-9 to TRBJ2-3; no clear D. The CDR3 sequence is 15 residues long. Germline CDR1 SEHNR, CDR2 FQNEAQ (reference sequence). V gave up 4 bases and J gave up 5 bases, with 16 bases separating them. The CDR3 loop is CASSSPRLGRDTQYF. The CDR3 nucleotides read TGTGCCAGCAGCTCACCCCGTTTAGGGCGAGATACGCAGTATTTT.

This clonotype was observed a few times. This chain uses TRBV6-1 with TRBJ1-2; TRBD1 aligns across 7 bases. Unmatched junction bases numbered 11, after V lost 2 bases and J lost 8 bases. The germline CDR1 and CDR2 sequences are MNHNS and SASEGT. This CDR3 spans 15 amino acids. The CDR3 region is CASSELPGGTWGYTF. The DNA of the CDR3 is TGTGCCAGCAGTGAACTTCCAGGGGGGACGTGGGGCTACACCTTC.

This clonotype showed up just a few times. The V and J genes are TRBV19 and TRBJ2-7, with TRBD2 as a possible D gene (6 bases). The CDR3 covers 15 residues. V was trimmed by 0 bases and J by 3 bases, leaving 12 bases between them. CDR1 is LNHDA and CDR2 is SQIVND in the germline V gene (reference sequence). Written as DNA, the CDR3 is TGTGCCAGTAGTATAGAGGGGGGACTGTTCTACGAGCAGTACTTC. Translated, it gives CASSIEGGLFYEQYF.

This clonotype was counted between two and nine times. V usage is TRBV3-1 and J usage is TRBJ2-3; 10 nucleotides agree with TRBD2. CDR1 LGHDT and CDR2 YNNKEL come from the germline V gene (reference sequence). CDR3 length equals 16 residues. V lost 1 base and J lost 4; bases outside the gene matches: 5. This chain's CDR3 is CASSQVLAGGSDTQYF. Written as DNA, the CDR3 is TGTGCCAGCAGCCAAGTTTTAGCGGGAGGCTCAGATACGCAGTATTTT.

This chain uses TRBV5-1 with TRBJ2-3; 9 nucleotides align to TRBD2. This CDR3 contains 15 residues. The germline gives CDR1 SGHRS, CDR2 YFSETQ. Trimming took 1 base from V and 5 from J; bases not matched to a gene: 5. CDR3 amino acids: CASSLKTSGKDTQYF. The CDR3 DNA reads TGCGCCAGCAGCTTGAAGACTAGCGGAAAAGATACGCAGTATTTT.

This clonotype has more than one count but fewer than ten. The chain has TRBV27 and TRBJ1-5; 7 bases align to TRBD1. From germline, CDR1 is MNHEY and CDR2 SMNVEV (reference sequence). The CDR3 extends over 14 amino acids. J gave up 9 bases and V 5 bases, and 10 bases lay outside the gene matches. CDR3 DNA sequence: TGTGCCAGCAGTCCTTACAGGGGTGGGTGGCCCCAGCATTTT. This sequence encodes CASSPYRGGWPQHF.